Listed below are T cell receptor beta chains from one sample, sequenced in a study of control samples from healthy donors and cancer patients. Clones were sequenced by immunoSEQ multiplex PCR, and TCRdb holds only the in-frame ones, with some missing. Of 90,000 or so clones in the sample, about 85% were seen once. The sequencing sample was made of blood. All receptors come from a man aged 30 to 39 in good health. CDR3s include the opening cysteine and the closing phenylalanine or tryptophan. Fields, in order: clone size, V gene, J gene, D gene, CDR3 DNA, CDR3 protein. The D gene is left open where the match is weak. For some rows the clone size is stated as once, few or many, or as a class when expanded; others skip it.

abundance: .
v_gene: TRBV9
j_gene: TRBJ2-5
d_gene: .
CDR3nt: TGTGCCAGCAGCGTAGACTTCCGGGGACCACAAGAGACCCAGTACTTC
CDR3aa: CASSVDFRGPQETQYF

abundance: once
v_gene: TRBV28
j_gene: TRBJ2-7
d_gene: .
CDR3nt: TGTGCCAGCAGTTTTGGGCTCTCCTACGAGCAGTACTTC
CDR3aa: CASSFGLSYEQYF

abundance: .
v_gene: TRBV5-1
j_gene: TRBJ2-2
d_gene: TRBD1
CDR3nt: TGCGCCAGCAGCTTGTTTCAGGGGGACACCGGGGAGCTGTTTTTT
CDR3aa: CASSLFQGDTGELFF

abundance: .
v_gene: TRBV5-1
j_gene: TRBJ2-7
d_gene: .
CDR3nt: TGCGCCAGCAGCTTGGGGTCAGGACAGACCTACGAGCAGTACTTC
CDR3aa: CASSLGSGQTYEQYF

abundance: .
v_gene: TRBV19
j_gene: TRBJ1-1
d_gene: .
CDR3nt: TGTGCCAGTAAAAGGGATGGGAGAGCTTTCTTT
CDR3aa: CASKRDGRAFF

abundance: .
v_gene: TRBV6-6
j_gene: TRBJ1-1
d_gene: .
CDR3nt: TGTGCCAGCAGTCTAAACCGGGACATCGCGGGGAACACTGAAGCTTTCTTT
CDR3aa: CASSLNRDIAGNTEAFF

abundance: .
v_gene: TRBV4-1
j_gene: TRBJ1-5
d_gene: .
CDR3nt: TGCGCCAGCAGCCAAGAGAGAGTGGGAGACTCCCGGTGGCCCCAGCATTTT
CDR3aa: CASSQERVGDSRWPQHF

abundance: once
v_gene: TRBV10-3
j_gene: TRBJ1-5
d_gene: .
CDR3nt: TGTGCCATCAGTGAGAACAACAGGCCCCAGCATTTT
CDR3aa: CAISENNRPQHF

abundance: .
v_gene: TRBV7-9
j_gene: TRBJ1-6
d_gene: .
CDR3nt: TGTGCCAGCAGCTTACGGGGGAATTCACCCCTCCACTTT
CDR3aa: CASSLRGNSPLHF

abundance: .
v_gene: TRBV4-2
j_gene: TRBJ1-3
d_gene: .
CDR3nt: TGTGCCAGCAGCCACGGACAGCCCTCTGGAAACACCATATATTTT
CDR3aa: CASSHGQPSGNTIYF

abundance: few
v_gene: TRBV18
j_gene: TRBJ2-7
d_gene: TRBD1
CDR3nt: TGTGCCAGCTCACCCTACAGGGGCCTAGACGAGCAGTACTTC
CDR3aa: CASSPYRGLDEQYF

abundance: .
v_gene: TRBV7-2
j_gene: TRBJ1-4
d_gene: TRBD1
CDR3nt: TGTGCCAGCAGCTATCGGACAGGGGAAAAACTGTTTTTT
CDR3aa: CASSYRTGEKLFF

abundance: .
v_gene: TRBV6-6
j_gene: TRBJ2-1
d_gene: TRBD2
CDR3nt: TGTGCCAGCAGTTCCGGGACTAGCGGGGGGGCGTATGAGCAGTTCTTC
CDR3aa: CASSSGTSGGAYEQFF

abundance: .
v_gene: TRBV3-1/TRBV3-2
j_gene: TRBJ1-5
d_gene: .
CDR3nt: TGTGCCAGCAGCCAACGCGGGGGACATCAGCCCCAGCATTTT
CDR3aa: CASSQRGGHQPQHF

abundance: .
v_gene: TRBV27
j_gene: TRBJ2-1
d_gene: TRBD2
CDR3nt: TGTGCCAGCAGTTTTAAGGGACTAGCGGGGGGGTATGAGCAGTTCTTC
CDR3aa: CASSFKGLAGGYEQFF

abundance: .
v_gene: TRBV5-5
j_gene: TRBJ2-1
d_gene: .
CDR3nt: TGTGCCAGCAGCTTGTCGGTTCGTGGGGTTGAGCAGTTCTTC
CDR3aa: CASSLSVRGVEQFF

abundance: .
v_gene: TRBV7-3
j_gene: TRBJ2-2
d_gene: .
CDR3nt: TGTGCCAGCAGCCCGACCGGGACCGGGGAGCTGTTTTTT
CDR3aa: CASSPTGTGELFF

abundance: .
v_gene: TRBV14
j_gene: TRBJ1-2
d_gene: TRBD1
CDR3nt: TGTGCCAGCAGCCAGGTGGCGGGACAGGCAGACTATGGCTACACCTTC
CDR3aa: CASSQVAGQADYGYTF

abundance: .
v_gene: TRBV6-5
j_gene: TRBJ1-2
d_gene: TRBD1
CDR3nt: TGTGCCAGCAGTTTTACACAGGGGAAAGGCTACACCTTC
CDR3aa: CASSFTQGKGYTF

abundance: few
v_gene: TRBV3-1/TRBV3-2
j_gene: TRBJ1-3
d_gene: .
CDR3nt: TGTGCCAGCAGCCATTTAACACACGTAGGAAACACCATATATTTT
CDR3aa: CASSHLTHVGNTIYF

abundance: .
v_gene: TRBV24-1
j_gene: TRBJ2-1
d_gene: .
CDR3nt: TGTGCCACCAGTGAGGGTGGGATAGGCCGCAATGAGCAGTTCTTC
CDR3aa: CATSEGGIGRNEQFF

abundance: .
v_gene: TRBV3-1/TRBV3-2
j_gene: TRBJ1-1
d_gene: .
CDR3nt: TGTGCCAGCAGCCAGTGGGGGGGACACCACACTGAAGCTTTCTTT
CDR3aa: CASSQWGGHHTEAFF

abundance: once
v_gene: TRBV30
j_gene: TRBJ1-2
d_gene: TRBD1
CDR3nt: TGTGCCTGGAGAGGGGACAGTTACTATGGCTACACCTTC
CDR3aa: CAWRGDSYYGYTF

abundance: .
v_gene: TRBV2
j_gene: TRBJ2-1
d_gene: .
CDR3nt: TGTGCCAGCAGGACCCAGGTGAGCTCCTACAATGAGCAGTTCTTC
CDR3aa: CASRTQVSSYNEQFF

abundance: .
v_gene: TRBV5-1
j_gene: TRBJ2-3
d_gene: TRBD2
CDR3nt: TGCGCCAGCAGCTCCGATGGGCGGGGGGACACAGATACGCAGTATTTT
CDR3aa: CASSSDGRGDTDTQYF

abundance: once
v_gene: TRBV2
j_gene: TRBJ1-1
d_gene: .
CDR3nt: TGTGCCAGCAGTGTACAGGGCGAGAACACTGAAGCTTTCTTT
CDR3aa: CASSVQGENTEAFF

abundance: .
v_gene: TRBV30
j_gene: TRBJ1-1
d_gene: TRBD1
CDR3nt: TGTGCCCAGGGACAGCCGAACACTGAAGCTTTCTTT
CDR3aa: CAQGQPNTEAFF

abundance: .
v_gene: TRBV11-2
j_gene: TRBJ2-7
d_gene: .
CDR3nt: TGTGCCAGCAGCGGTAACTACGAGCAGTACTTC
CDR3aa: CASSGNYEQYF

abundance: .
v_gene: TRBV5-1
j_gene: TRBJ1-5
d_gene: .
CDR3nt: TGCGCCAGCAGCCCGGGGGACGGCAATCAGCCCCAGCATTTT
CDR3aa: CASSPGDGNQPQHF

abundance: .
v_gene: TRBV27
j_gene: TRBJ2-4
d_gene: .
CDR3nt: TGTGCCAGCAGCCGCAGACCCCTGCTAGCCAAAAACATTCAGTACTTC
CDR3aa: CASSRRPLLAKNIQYF

abundance: .
v_gene: TRBV5-1
j_gene: TRBJ1-1
d_gene: .
CDR3nt: TGCGCCAGCAGCTTGAACACTGAAGCTTTCTTT
CDR3aa: CASSLNTEAFF

abundance: .
v_gene: TRBV5-1
j_gene: TRBJ2-2
d_gene: TRBD1
CDR3nt: TGCGCCAGCAGCTTGAGACAGGGGGCCGGGGAGCTGTTTTTT
CDR3aa: CASSLRQGAGELFF

abundance: few
v_gene: TRBV7-8
j_gene: TRBJ2-7
d_gene: TRBD1
CDR3nt: TGTGCCAGCAGCTTAACGACAGGGGAAGGTTACGAGCAGTACTTC
CDR3aa: CASSLTTGEGYEQYF

abundance: .
v_gene: TRBV5-8
j_gene: TRBJ2-3
d_gene: TRBD2
CDR3nt: TGTGCCAGCAGCTTGGGGGTCACTAGCGGGCCTACAGATACGCAGTATTTT
CDR3aa: CASSLGVTSGPTDTQYF

abundance: .
v_gene: TRBV5-5
j_gene: TRBJ1-4
d_gene: .
CDR3nt: TGTGCCAGCAGCTTAATATCGGGGGAAAAACTGTTTTTT
CDR3aa: CASSLISGEKLFF

abundance: .
v_gene: TRBV28
j_gene: TRBJ1-6
d_gene: .
CDR3nt: TGTGCCAGCAGTCCAAGTGGCGGGATCGGGTCACCCCTCCACTTT
CDR3aa: CASSPSGGIGSPLHF

abundance: .
v_gene: TRBV15
j_gene: TRBJ2-1
d_gene: .
CDR3nt: TGTGCCACCAGCAGGAAAGCCAATGAGCAGTTCTTC
CDR3aa: CATSRKANEQFF

abundance: .
v_gene: TRBV6-5
j_gene: TRBJ2-7
d_gene: .
CDR3nt: TGTGCCAGCAGTTACGGGCGGGGCTACGAGCAGTACTTC
CDR3aa: CASSYGRGYEQYF

abundance: .
v_gene: TRBV7-2
j_gene: TRBJ2-3
d_gene: TRBD1
CDR3nt: TGTGCCAGCAGCTCGGACAGGGGGGCAGATACGCAGTATTTT
CDR3aa: CASSSDRGADTQYF

abundance: .
v_gene: TRBV6-5
j_gene: TRBJ1-1
d_gene: .
CDR3nt: TGTGCCAGCAGTTACTCGTTGGAGATCGAAGCTTTCTTT
CDR3aa: CASSYSLEIEAFF

abundance: .
v_gene: TRBV21-1
j_gene: TRBJ2-2
d_gene: .
CDR3nt: TGTGCCAGCAGCAAAACGACGGGTGGCCGGGAGCTGTTTTTT
CDR3aa: CASSKTTGGRELFF

abundance: .
v_gene: TRBV21-1
j_gene: TRBJ1-3
d_gene: .
CDR3nt: TGTGCCAGCAGGCCTCATGCGGGGGCTGGAAACACCATATATTTT
CDR3aa: CASRPHAGAGNTIYF

abundance: .
v_gene: TRBV9
j_gene: TRBJ1-2
d_gene: .
CDR3nt: TGTGCCAGCAGCAGAGTTGGAGGGGTGTATGGCTACACCTTC
CDR3aa: CASSRVGGVYGYTF

abundance: .
v_gene: TRBV11-2
j_gene: TRBJ1-2
d_gene: TRBD1
CDR3nt: TGTGCCAGCACTATAAGACAGGGAGTCTTTGGCTACACCTTC
CDR3aa: CASTIRQGVFGYTF

abundance: .
v_gene: TRBV15
j_gene: TRBJ1-1
d_gene: .
CDR3nt: TGTGCCACCAGCAGAGCGGGAATGAACACTGAAGCTTTCTTT
CDR3aa: CATSRAGMNTEAFF

abundance: .
v_gene: TRBV7-9
j_gene: TRBJ1-2
d_gene: .
CDR3nt: TGTGCCAGCAGCCCGGGTTTACGTCCTTCGAGCCATGGCTACACCTTC
CDR3aa: CASSPGLRPSSHGYTF

abundance: .
v_gene: TRBV18
j_gene: TRBJ1-1
d_gene: .
CDR3nt: TGTGCCAGCTCCCACAGGGTCGAAACTGAAGCTTTCTTT
CDR3aa: CASSHRVETEAFF

abundance: once
v_gene: TRBV5-1
j_gene: TRBJ1-1
d_gene: .
CDR3nt: TGCGCCAGCAGGCAGGAACGTTACACTGAAGCTTTCTTT
CDR3aa: CASRQERYTEAFF

abundance: .
v_gene: TRBV9
j_gene: TRBJ2-5
d_gene: .
CDR3nt: TGTGCCAGCAGCGTAACAGCGAGGATGGGTTTTGGAGAGACCCAGTACTTC
CDR3aa: CASSVTARMGFGETQYF

abundance: .
v_gene: TRBV9
j_gene: TRBJ2-5
d_gene: .
CDR3nt: TGTGCCAGCAGCGTAGGGGGTTGGGCAGTAGGGGAGACCCAGTACTTC
CDR3aa: CASSVGGWAVGETQYF

abundance: few
v_gene: TRBV2
j_gene: TRBJ1-1
d_gene: .
CDR3nt: TGTGCCAGCAACAAGGGCAGGAACACTGAAGCTTTCTTT
CDR3aa: CASNKGRNTEAFF